Following are 12 T cell receptor beta chains from one sample sequenced in a study of spatial heterogeneity in lung cancer. TCRdb analysed the 5' RACE reads with MiXCR anew, one entry per CDR3 protein. The sample contains tens of thousands of distinct CDR3 sequences, 10% to 15% of which appear only once. The time point denotes: blood at routine non-recurrence follow-up after resection. Sequencing was performed on PBMCs, taken at follow-up. The receptors come from a male donor with early-stage non-small cell lung cancer.

This clonotype was detected many times. The chain joins TRBV29-1 to TRBJ2-5; tentative D call: TRBD1 (5 bases). Trimming removed 4 bases at V and 4 bases at J, with 10 bases between. This CDR3 region has 12 residues. Germline CDR1 is SQVTM and CDR2 is ANQGSEA. CDR3 loop: CSVGQGRETQYF. In DNA form, the CDR3 reads TGCAGCGTTGGTCAGGGAAGAGAGACCCAGTACTTC.

This clonotype has at least ten counts. CDR3 coding DNA: TGTGCCAGCAGCTTATCAGTAGGAGGGACCGGGGAGCTGTTTTTT. Translating gives CASSLSVGGTGELFF. The V and J genes are TRBV7-2 and TRBJ2-2; a weak D match, TRBD2 (6 bases). Germline V CDR1 and CDR2: SGHTA, FQGNSA. The V and J ends lost 2 bases and 5 bases respectively, with 12 bases between them. There are 15 residues in the CDR3.

The rearrangement links TRBV10-3 to TRBJ2-2; 12 bases map to TRBD2. The CDR3 runs 18 residues. V gave up 8 bases and J gave up 6 bases; unmatched junction bases: 16. Per the germline V gene, CDR1 is ENHRY and CDR2 is SYGVKD. CDR3 sequence: CAIPRGASGRAGAGELFF. The DNA of the CDR3 is TGTGCCATCCCCCGTGGGGCTAGCGGGAGGGCCGGCGCCGGGGAGCTGTTTTTT.

This clonotype was seen many times. V is TRBV24-1 and J is TRBJ2-2, with D perhaps TRBD1 or TRBD2 (6 bases each). Germline assignment: CDR1 KGHDR and CDR2 SFDVKD. Trimming cost V 4 bases and J 5 bases, with 13 bases left between them. The CDR3 runs 15 residues. CDR3 sequence: CATSESGGRTGELFF. Written as DNA, the CDR3 is TGTGCCACCAGTGAATCCGGGGGCAGGACCGGGGAGCTGTTTTTT.

This clonotype was counted many times. This sequence joins TRBV28 and TRBJ2-7; D gene ambiguous. This CDR3 is built from 12 residues. Deletions cut 5 bases from V and 4 bases from J, with 9 bases between. Germline-derived CDR1 and CDR2 are MDHEN and SYDVKM. CDR3 nucleotide sequence: TGTGCCAGCAGTCAGTCAGGATACGAGCAGTACTTC. Encoded protein: CASSQSGYEQYF. Based on the CDR3 plus reference TRBV28 and TRBJ2-7, the full variable domain is DVKVTQSSRYLVKRTGEKVFLECVQDMDHENMFWYRQDPGLGLRLIYFSYDVKMKEKGDIPEGYSVSREKKERFSLILESASTNQTSMYLCASSQSGYEQYFGPGTRLTVT.

The chain is built from TRBV4-3 and TRBJ2-7; D not resolved. Trimming took off 0 bases at V and 6 bases at J, with 9 bases between the two ends. In germline, CDR1 is LGHNA, CDR2 YSLEER. The length of the CDR3 is 13 residues. The CDR3 loop is CASSQETWSEQYF. The CDR3 DNA sequence: TGCGCCAGCAGCCAAGAGACGTGGAGCGAGCAGTACTTC.

This clonotype occurred many times. The CDR3 spells CSAHRDLSTEAFF. The DNA of the CDR3 is TGCAGTGCACATAGGGACTTGAGCACTGAAGCTTTCTTT. The chain links TRBV20-1 to TRBJ1-1; a weak D match, TRBD1 (5 bases). There are 13 residues in the CDR3. The ends were cut back, 6 bases at V and 4 bases at J, with 15 bases in the middle. Germline CDR1 and CDR2: DFQATT and SNEGSKA (reference sequence).

This chain joins TRBV7-3 and TRBJ2-6, with D possibly TRBD1 on 6 matching bases. Germline CDR1 SGHTA, CDR2 FQGTGA. The length of the CDR3 is 16 residues. Trimming removed 1 base from V and 0 bases from J, with 7 bases in between. The CDR3 coding sequence is TGTGCCAGCAGCTTAAGGACAGCCTCTGGGGCCAACGTCCTGACTTTC. Protein: CASSLRTASGANVLTF.

This clonotype was picked up a small number of times. The chain carries TRBV18 and TRBJ2-7; D remains ambiguous. V lost 3 bases and J 2 bases, leaving 14 bases between the germline ends. There are 15 residues in the CDR3. The germline V gene has CDR1 KGHSH and CDR2 LQKENI. As DNA, the CDR3 is TGTGCCAGCTCACCGGCCCCTTCTCCCACCTACGAGCAGTACTTC. Translating gives CASSPAPSPTYEQYF.

CDR3 sequence: CASSVAPSQPQHF. The CDR3 nucleotides read TGTGCCAGCAGCGTAGCCCCCAGTCAGCCCCAGCATTTT. V gene TRBV9 combines with J gene TRBJ1-5; D call uncertain. Trimming removed 0 bases at V and 6 bases at J, with 7 bases between. CDR1 SGDLS and CDR2 YYNGEE come from the germline V gene. The CDR3 length is 13 residues.

This chain uses TRBV9 with TRBJ2-3; D perhaps matches TRBD2 (6 bases). The CDR3 consists of 17 residues. Germline assignment: CDR1 SGDLS and CDR2 YYNGEE. V lost 4 bases to trimming and J lost 0 bases, with 18 bases between them. Here the CDR3 DNA reads TGTGCCAGCAGCACCCCCGGGACTGCGACTAGCACAGATACGCAGTATTTT. It translates to CASSTPGTATSTDTQYF.

This clonotype was found many times. The CDR3 DNA follows: TGTGCCAGCAGCTTATCCCGGGGACAAGAGACCCAGTACTTC. Its protein product is CASSLSRGQETQYF. This chain connects TRBV7-2 to TRBJ2-5, with D perhaps TRBD2 (5 bases). CDR1 is SGHTA, CDR2 FQGNSA, per germline. The CDR3 length is 14 residues. The germline V and J ends were trimmed by 2 bases and 2 bases, with 9 bases remaining between them.